What follows describes a single T cell receptor (beta chain). The repertoire was sequenced with immunoSEQ multiplex PCR; TCRdb's copy has only in-frame clones and lacks some. The data hold about 77,000 clones, with roughly 84% observed a single time. The source of the sample is a study of OX40 agonist ivuxolimab in advanced cancers. Across the study: Three partial responders included one hepatocellular carcinoma patient and two cutaneous melanoma patients.

The CDR3 is made up of 16 amino acids. Germline V gives CDR1 SGHTA, CDR2 FQGNSA. V was clipped by 1 base and J by 0 bases, with 11 bases between them. The TCR originated in an adult with an advanced solid tumor such as melanoma, head and neck, liver or kidney cancer. Sequenced material: CD4+ or CD8+ T cells sorted from blood, taken in a trial of the OX40 agonist ivuxolimab. This rearrangement joins TRBV7-2 to TRBJ2-3; D is perhaps TRBD1 (5 bases). This chain's CDR3 is CASSLGVGPSTDTQYF. DNA for the CDR3: TGTGCCAGCAGCTTAGGTGTGGGGCCTAGCACAGATACGCAGTATTTT.